This T cell receptor beta chain was recorded in a study of cytomegalovirus exposure and HLA in healthy donors. Study summary: Most genotyped donors, roughly 83% of 300 to 400, had Caucasian-associated genetic ancestry. Findings of the study overall: Follow-up analysis later connected one missense variant in DCLRE1C with trimming of TCR beta V- and J-genes. Roughly uniform sequencing depth across donors was assumed, possibly incorrectly.

Use of 60 Vbeta and 13 Jbeta primers characterized the PCR. The repertoire was sequenced with immunoSEQ multiplex PCR; TCRdb's copy has only in-frame clones and lacks some. The sample yields around 92,000 clones, approximately 72% seen once. Donors sampled were nominally healthy, though unrecorded immune exposures were likely. With respect to this clone: Its cognate antigen is unknown.

Trimming cost V 5 bases and J 2 bases, with 17 bases left between them. Germline assignment: CDR1 GTSNPN and CDR2 SVGIG (reference sequence). The CDR3 contains 15 residues. This TCR derives from a female donor in good health and CMV-seropositive. The chain carries TRBV30 and TRBJ2-3; possible D gene TRBD1, 6 bases. The specimen was PBMCs. The CDR3 loop reads CAWGRFVGATDTQYF. The CDR3 coding sequence is TGTGCCTGGGGGCGTTTTGTGGGGGCCACAGATACGCAGTATTTT.